Following are 10 T cell receptor beta chains from one sample sequenced in a study of T-cell memory formation after mild COVID-19. A single record per CDR3 protein comes from TCRdb applying MiXCR to the 5' RACE reads. The data contain about 160,000 distinct CDR3 sequences, roughly 28% of them singletons. Sequences were obtained from PBMCs or a T cell subset sorted from them (not recorded which). The receptors come from an adult woman who had mild COVID-19 (a few samples of this study predate the infection). Cell type and time point are not known.

The V gene is TRBV7-2, the J gene TRBJ2-5, with TRBD1 matching over 8 bases. Trimming cost V 5 bases and J 2 bases; bases outside gene matches: 10. Germline values: CDR1 SGHTA, CDR2 FQGNSA. This CDR3 region has 16 residues. The CDR3 nucleotides read TGTGCCAGCAGCCTCAGACAGGGGACTTTACAAGAGACCCAGTACTTC. Its translation is CASSLRQGTLQETQYF.

The chain joins TRBV25-1 to TRBJ2-1; possibly TRBD1 or TRBD2 for D (5 bases each). Germline V gives CDR1 MGHDK, CDR2 SYGVNS. Trimming took off 4 bases at V and 5 bases at J, with 18 bases between the two ends. The CDR3 is made up of 16 amino acids. The DNA for the CDR3 is TGTGCCAGCAGTGGATTCCTCGGGGACGGCCACAATGAGCAGTTCTTC. It translates to CASSGFLGDGHNEQFF.

The chain combines TRBV7-2 with TRBJ2-1; D is undetermined. V was trimmed by 1 base and J by 6 bases, leaving 4 bases between them. The CDR3 sequence is 12 residues long. Germline CDR1 reads SGHTA; CDR2 reads FQGNSA. The CDR3 DNA is TGTGCCAGCAGCTTAGATCGCAATGAGCAGTTCTTC. Translating it yields CASSLDRNEQFF.

The rearrangement joins TRBV20-1 to TRBJ2-2, with TRBD2 identical over 12 bases. Looked up from germline, CDR1 is DFQATT and CDR2 is SNEGSKA (reference sequence). CDR3 size: 15 residues. Trimming took 6 bases from V and 0 from J; bases not matched to a gene: 2. The CDR3 nucleotides are TGCAGTGCAGGACTAGCGGGGCCGAACACCGGGGAGCTGTTTTTT. This translates into CSAGLAGPNTGELFF.

The chain combines TRBV30 with TRBJ2-1; TRBD2 aligns across 10 bases. The length of the CDR3 is 13 residues. The V and J ends lost 5 bases and 9 bases, in that order; junction bases with no gene match: 7. Germline-derived CDR1 and CDR2 are GTSNPN and SVGIG (reference sequence). CDR3 sequence: CAWRLAGVGEQFF. The CDR3 coding sequence is TGTGCCTGGCGTCTAGCGGGAGTGGGTGAGCAGTTCTTC.

The rearrangement joins TRBV7-9 to TRBJ2-7, with D possibly called TRBD1 or TRBD2 (5 bases each). In germline, CDR1 is SEHNR, CDR2 FQNEAQ (reference sequence). The CDR3 contains 14 residues. With 5 bases removed from V and 9 bases from J, the gap between germline ends came to 20 bases. The CDR3 loop reads CASSVGVAGLAQYF. The CDR3 DNA reads TGTGCCAGCAGCGTGGGGGTTGCCGGCTTGGCGCAGTACTTC.

V and J are TRBV6-2 or TRBV6-3 and TRBJ1-1; D unclear. Germline CDR1 and CDR2: MNHEY and SVGEGT. V gave up 4 bases and J gave up 4 bases, with 13 bases separating them. This CDR3 is 14 amino acids long. This CDR3 reads CASSSPVSFTEAFF. CDR3 DNA sequence: TGTGCCAGCAGTTCCCCTGTCAGCTTCACTGAAGCTTTCTTT.

The V and J genes are TRBV7-2 and TRBJ1-5, with TRBD1 as a possible D gene (5 bases). Deletions cut 7 bases from V and 7 bases from J, with 17 bases between. This CDR3 has 14 residues. The germline V gene encodes CDR1 SGHTA and CDR2 FQGNSA. DNA of the CDR3: TGTGCCAGCACCCAGCCCGGGGGAGGCCAGCCCCAGCATTTT. This encodes CASTQPGGGQPQHF.

J is TRBJ2-5 and V is TRBV29-1, with 10 bases matching TRBD1. The CDR3 covers 12 residues. J lost 4 bases, V lost 6 bases, and 2 bases had no gene match. The germline CDR1 and CDR2 sequences are SQVTM and ANQGSEA. CDR3 region: CSVGTGAETQYF. The CDR3 DNA follows: TGCAGCGTCGGGACAGGGGCAGAGACCCAGTACTTC. The full variable domain, in which reference TRBV29-1 and TRBJ2-5 provide the parts outside the CDR3, is SAVISQKPSRDICQRGTSLTIQCQVDSQVTMMFWYRQQPGQSLTLIATANQGSEATYESGFVIDKFPISRPNLTFSTLTVSNMSPEDSSIYLCSVGTGAETQYFGPGTRLLVL.

This clonotype showed up just a few times. The chain links TRBV3-1 to TRBJ2-3; D may be TRBD1 (6 bases). The germline V and J ends were trimmed by 1 base and 2 bases, with 13 bases remaining between them. The CDR3 length is 16 residues. Germline CDR1 is LGHDT and CDR2 is YNNKEL (reference sequence). The CDR3 DNA sequence: TGTGCCAGCAGCCAAGCTTCCGGGACAACCACAGATACGCAGTATTTT. Residues: CASSQASGTTTDTQYF.